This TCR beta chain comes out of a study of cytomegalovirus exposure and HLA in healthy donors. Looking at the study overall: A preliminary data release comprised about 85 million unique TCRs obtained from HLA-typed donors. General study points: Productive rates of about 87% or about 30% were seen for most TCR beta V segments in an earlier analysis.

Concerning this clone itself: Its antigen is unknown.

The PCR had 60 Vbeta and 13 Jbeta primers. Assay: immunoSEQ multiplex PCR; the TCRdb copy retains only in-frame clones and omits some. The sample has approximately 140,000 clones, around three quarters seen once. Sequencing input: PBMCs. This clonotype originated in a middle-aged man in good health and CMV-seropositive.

CDR3 amino acids: CASAPGQGAVTGELFF. CDR3 sequence (DNA): TGTGCCAGTGCCCCGGGACAGGGGGCTGTCACCGGGGAGCTGTTTTTT. The chain couples TRBV19 to TRBJ2-2, with 12 bases aligning to TRBD1. Germline-derived CDR1 and CDR2 are LNHDA and SQIVND (reference sequence). V shed 8 bases, J shed 4 bases, and the junction held 8 bases outside the gene matches. The CDR3 contains 16 residues.